This T cell receptor (beta chain) derives from a study of CD8 T cells in Susac syndrome. Study-wide results and caveats: An acknowledgment was made by the study that its TCR sequencing and HLA analysis involved relatively few individuals.

With random hexamers, 0.5 to 1 ug RNA was reverse transcribed. TCRdb re-called the immunoSEQ multiplex PCR reads with MiXCR, one entry per CDR3 protein. The sample includes 130,000 or so distinct CDR3 sequences, around 75% of them seen just once. To note about this clonotype: Its antigen is still unknown.

Germline V gene lookup returns CDR1 MNHNS and CDR2 SASEGT. There are 13 residues in the CDR3. V was cut by 5 bases and J by 9 bases, with 16 bases left in between. The chain employs TRBV6-1 and TRBJ1-2; D call uncertain. Sequencing used CD8+ T cells from PBMCs. The source of this sequence is a human donor with multiple sclerosis. The DNA of the CDR3 is TGTGCCAGCAGTTTCCCGGGAGAAACGAGCTACACCTTC. Protein product: CASSFPGETSYTF.